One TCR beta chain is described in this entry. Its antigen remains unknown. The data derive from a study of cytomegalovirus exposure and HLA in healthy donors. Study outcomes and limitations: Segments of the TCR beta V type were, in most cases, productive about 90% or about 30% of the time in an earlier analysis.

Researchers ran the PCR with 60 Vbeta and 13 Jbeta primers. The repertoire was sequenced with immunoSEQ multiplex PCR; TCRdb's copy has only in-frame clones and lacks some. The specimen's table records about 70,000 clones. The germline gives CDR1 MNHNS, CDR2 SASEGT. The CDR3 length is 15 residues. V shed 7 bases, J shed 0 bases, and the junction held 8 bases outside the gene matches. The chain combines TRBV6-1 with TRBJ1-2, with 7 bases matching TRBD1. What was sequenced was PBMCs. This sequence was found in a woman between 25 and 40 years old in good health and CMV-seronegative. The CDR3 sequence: CASTRRTGSNYGYTF. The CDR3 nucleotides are TGTGCCAGCACCCGGCGGACAGGTTCTAACTATGGCTACACCTTC.